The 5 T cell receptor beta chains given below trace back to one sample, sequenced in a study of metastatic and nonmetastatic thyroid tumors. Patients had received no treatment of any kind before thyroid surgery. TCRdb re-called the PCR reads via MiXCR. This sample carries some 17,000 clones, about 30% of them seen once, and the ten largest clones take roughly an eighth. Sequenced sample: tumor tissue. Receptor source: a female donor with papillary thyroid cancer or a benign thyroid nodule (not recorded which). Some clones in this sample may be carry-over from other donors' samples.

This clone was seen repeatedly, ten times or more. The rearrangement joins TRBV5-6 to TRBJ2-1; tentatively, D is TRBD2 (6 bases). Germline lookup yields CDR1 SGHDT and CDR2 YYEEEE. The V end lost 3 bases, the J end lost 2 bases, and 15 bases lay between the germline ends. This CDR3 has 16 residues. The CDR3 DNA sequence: TGTGCCAGCAGCTCCCTGGACTACTTTCCCTACAATGAGCAGTTCTTC. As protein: CASSSLDYFPYNEQFF.

This chain's CDR3 is CASSTTGSNSPLHF. The CDR3 DNA is TGTGCCAGCAGCACGACAGGGAGTAATTCACCCCTCCACTTT. The chain combines TRBV7-3 with TRBJ1-6; 7 positions match TRBD1. This CDR3 is 14 amino acids long. The J segment lost 6 bases and the V segment lost 5 bases, leaving 4 bases of the junction unmatched. Germline CDR1 reads SGHTA; CDR2 reads FQGTGA.

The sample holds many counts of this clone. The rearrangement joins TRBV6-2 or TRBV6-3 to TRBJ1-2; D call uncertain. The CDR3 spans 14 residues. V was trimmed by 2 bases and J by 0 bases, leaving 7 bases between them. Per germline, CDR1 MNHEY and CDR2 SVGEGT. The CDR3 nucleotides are TGTGCCAGCAGTTACGGGTTCGCTAACTATGGCTACACCTTC. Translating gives CASSYGFANYGYTF.

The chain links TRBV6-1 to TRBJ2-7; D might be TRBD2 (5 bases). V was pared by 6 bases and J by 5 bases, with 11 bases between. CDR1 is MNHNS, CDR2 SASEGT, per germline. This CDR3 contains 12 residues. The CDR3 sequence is CASRPRGDEQYF. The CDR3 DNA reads TGTGCCAGCAGGCCCCGGGGAGACGAGCAGTACTTC.

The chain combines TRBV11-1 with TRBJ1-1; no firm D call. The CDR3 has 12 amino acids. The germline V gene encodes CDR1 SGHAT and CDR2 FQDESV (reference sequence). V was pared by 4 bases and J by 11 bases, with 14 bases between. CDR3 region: CASSSRSSMAFF. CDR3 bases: TGTGCCAGCAGCTCAAGAAGCAGTATGGCTTTCTTT.